One sample yielded the 26 T cell receptor beta chains listed below, sequenced in a study of T cells in Graves' hyperthyroidism and ophthalmopathy. Template material for amplifying TCR beta CDR3 regions consisted of RNA transcripts. HTBI primers drove first-round RT-PCR of the TCR CDR3. TCRdb analysed the multiplex PCR reads with MiXCR anew, one entry per CDR3 protein. The sample lists roughly 570,000 distinct CDR3 sequences; more than 45% were seen once. The sample comprised peripheral blood or thyroid tissue (not recorded which). The receptors derive from a woman younger than 35 with Graves' hyperthyroidism.

This clonotype was found many times. V and J are TRBV5-8 and TRBJ1-1; D is undetermined. The length of the CDR3 is 16 residues. The V end was cut by 4 bases, the J end by 0 bases, with 16 bases between. Germline V gives CDR1 SGHTS, CDR2 YDEGEE. CDR3 sequence reads: CASSPLPTELNTEAFF. CDR3 DNA sequence: TGTGCCAGCAGCCCGCTGCCCACTGAGTTGAACACTGAAGCTTTCTTT.

The chain couples TRBV29-1 to TRBJ2-5; D is undetermined. Trimming left V 1 base short and J 7 bases short, with 1 base between. CDR1 and CDR2 (germline): SQVTM, ANQGSEA. The CDR3 runs to 9 residues. CDR3 sequence (DNA): TGCAGCGTTGAAGGGACCCAGTACTTC. It codes for CSVEGTQYF.

This clonotype was counted many times. The rearrangement uses TRBV3-1 and TRBJ2-2, with D uncertain. The length of the CDR3 is 15 residues. Germline CDR1 and CDR2: LGHDT and YNNKEL (reference sequence). Trimming took 3 bases from V and 3 from J, leaving 11 bases between them. DNA for the CDR3: TGTGCCAGCAGCCACGATCAGATGTACACCGGGGAGCTGTTTTTT. Protein product: CASSHDQMYTGELFF.

A note on this clonotype: With a much larger clone just one base away, this may be a read error. As DNA, the CDR3 is TGCAGTGCTAGAGCATGGAGGGATTTGAATCAGCCCCAGCATTTT. Protein product: CSARAWRDLNQPQHF. The rearrangement links TRBV20-1 to TRBJ1-5, with D unclear. The V and J ends lost 1 base and 4 bases respectively, with 14 bases between them. CDR3 length: 15 residues. Per germline, CDR1 DFQATT and CDR2 SNEGSKA (reference sequence).

Many counts were recorded for this clonotype. The chain couples TRBV29-1 to TRBJ1-1; D is possibly TRBD1 (6 bases). This CDR3 region has 11 residues. Per germline, CDR1 SQVTM and CDR2 ANQGSEA. The V end was cut by 5 bases, the J end by 4 bases, with 8 bases between. Here the CDR3 DNA reads TGCAGCGTTCCGGACAGCACTGAAGCTTTCTTT. It codes for CSVPDSTEAFF.

The chain is built from TRBV15 and TRBJ1-2; D is unresolved. CDR1 is LNHNV and CDR2 is YYDKDF in the germline V gene (reference sequence). The V and J ends lost 5 bases and 4 bases respectively, with 17 bases between them. The CDR3 covers 15 residues. The CDR3 region has the DNA TGTGCCACCAGCTTCCGTAAGGGAGGCTCCTATGGCTACACCTTC. It is translated as CATSFRKGGSYGYTF.

The chain is built from TRBV7-9 and TRBJ2-7; the match to TRBD2 covers 7 bases. The V segment lost 5 bases and the J segment 6 bases; nucleotides outside the gene matches: 7. CDR1 and CDR2 from the germline V gene are SEHNR and FQNEAQ (reference sequence). The CDR3 extends over 13 amino acids. The CDR3 bases are TGTGCCAGCAGCCCTGGCGCGGGAGCCGAGCAGTACTTC. It specifies CASSPGAGAEQYF.

The V call is TRBV14, the J call TRBJ1-1; unclear D gene. Trimming cost V 6 bases and J 9 bases, with 11 bases left between them. The CDR3 loop spans 11 amino acids. Germline V CDR1 and CDR2: SGHDN, FVKESK. The CDR3 sequence: CASRIGAQAFF. The CDR3 bases are TGTGCCAGCAGGATAGGAGCCCAAGCTTTCTTT. Filled out from reference TRBV14 and TRBJ1-1, the complete variable domain reads EAGVTQFPSHSVIEKGQTVTLRCDPISGHDNLYWYRRVMGKEIKFLLHFVKESKQDESGMPNNRFLAERTGGTYSTLKVQPAELEDSGVYFCASRIGAQAFFGQGTRLTVV.

This clonotype came up once. The chain recombines TRBV15 with TRBJ2-1; 12 bases agree with TRBD2. Germline V lookup: CDR1 LNHNV, CDR2 YYDKDF (reference sequence). This CDR3 is built from 16 residues. V lost 4 bases, J lost 4 bases, and 5 bases stayed unmatched. The CDR3 sequence is CATSTRTSGIYNEQFF. The CDR3 DNA reads as TGTGCCACCAGCACCCGGACTAGCGGGATTTACAATGAGCAGTTCTTC.

This clonotype was picked up a small number of times. The rearrangement links TRBV29-1 to TRBJ2-3, with D tentatively TRBD2 (5 bases). Germline CDR1 and CDR2: SQVTM and ANQGSEA. The length of the CDR3 is 12 residues. The V gene lost 6 bases and the J gene lost 1 base, with 8 bases spanning the gap. CDR3 loop: CSVALGTDTQYF. The CDR3 bases are TGCAGCGTCGCACTAGGCACAGATACGCAGTATTTT.

This clonotype was counted ten times or more. This chain connects TRBV2 to TRBJ1-5; unclear D gene. V lost 1 base to trimming and J lost 3 bases, with 7 bases between them. The CDR3 has 14 residues. The V gene's germline CDR1 is SNHLY and CDR2 FYNNEI. In DNA, the CDR3 is TGTGCCAGCAGTGAAGGGCGTGACAATCAGCCCCAGCATTTT. Protein sequence: CASSEGRDNQPQHF.

This clonotype was recorded at least ten times. The rearrangement uses TRBV2 and TRBJ1-5, with D perhaps matching TRBD1 (5 bases). CDR3 length equals 14 residues. The germline V gene encodes CDR1 SNHLY and CDR2 FYNNEI. Trimming removed 5 bases at V and 9 bases at J, with 17 bases between. The DNA of the CDR3 is TGTGCCAGCAGTTTTCGGGGGATCAACCGGCCCCAGCATTTT. The encoded protein is CASSFRGINRPQHF.

The rearrangement uses TRBV24-1 and TRBJ2-7; 9 bases are shared with TRBD1. Trimming took 12 bases from V and 9 from J; bases not matched to a gene: 11. Germline V gives CDR1 KGHDR, CDR2 SFDVKD. The length of the CDR3 is 12 residues. The CDR3 sequence is CACRGQGHGQYF. CDR3 nucleotide sequence: TGTGCCTGCAGGGGACAGGGCCACGGGCAGTACTTC.

The count of this clonotype is one. The chain joins TRBV24-1 to TRBJ2-3; possibly TRBD1 or TRBD2 for D (5 bases each). Between the trimmed V and J ends, which lost 4 bases and 0 bases, there was a span of 16 bases. The CDR3 loop spans 17 amino acids. Germline values: CDR1 KGHDR, CDR2 SFDVKD. The CDR3 sequence is CATSDSGAGRSTDTQYF. DNA for the CDR3: TGTGCCACCAGTGACTCCGGGGCAGGGAGAAGCACAGATACGCAGTATTTT.

This chain links TRBV29-1 with TRBJ1-3, with TRBD1 identical over 9 bases. J lost 2 bases, V lost 7 bases, and 6 bases had no gene match. The CDR3 runs to 14 residues. Germline values: CDR1 SQVTM, CDR2 ANQGSEA. The CDR3 protein is CSARQGGPGNTIYF. CDR3 nucleotides: TGCAGCGCTAGACAGGGGGGGCCTGGAAACACCATATATTTT.

This clonotype was seen at least ten times. The chain recombines TRBV29-1 with TRBJ1-5, with unresolved D. V lost 4 bases to trimming and J lost 2 bases, with 15 bases between them. Germline V gives CDR1 SQVTM, CDR2 ANQGSEA. The CDR3 is 15 amino acids. This chain's CDR3 is CSVVDWPGGNQPQHF. As DNA, the CDR3 is TGCAGCGTTGTGGACTGGCCCGGGGGCAATCAGCCCCAGCATTTT.

This clonotype was detected ten times or more. The chain is built from TRBV10-2 and TRBJ1-3; D gene unclear. Trimming took 0 bases from V and 2 from J, leaving 8 bases between them. This CDR3 spans 15 amino acids. Germline V gives CDR1 WSHSY, CDR2 SAAADI. For the CDR3, the DNA is TGCGCCAGCAGTGAGTCGGAGTATACTGGAAACACCATATATTTT. It is translated as CASSESEYTGNTIYF.

The chain carries TRBV9 and TRBJ2-3; 10 bases are shared with TRBD2. This CDR3 contains 16 residues. Germline V gives CDR1 SGDLS, CDR2 YYNGEE. Germline trimming cut 2 bases from V and 4 bases from J; bases unmatched to any gene: 7. Here the CDR3 reads CASSVSSGRASDTQYF. The CDR3, as DNA: TGTGCCAGCAGCGTCTCCAGCGGGAGGGCCTCAGATACGCAGTATTTT. The entire variable domain, with the rest obtained from reference TRBV9 and TRBJ2-3, is as follows: DSGVTQTPKHLITATGQRVTLRCSPRSGDLSVYWYQQSLDQGLQFLIQYYNGEERAKGNILERFSAQQFPDLHSELNLSSLELGDSALYFCASSVSSGRASDTQYFGPGTRLTVL.

The sample holds many counts of this clonotype. This chain joins TRBV7-9 and TRBJ1-1; 8 bases fit TRBD1. Germline trimming cut 7 bases from V and 4 bases from J; bases unmatched to any gene: 5. Germline lookup yields CDR1 SEHNR and CDR2 FQNEAQ (reference sequence). The CDR3 loop spans 13 amino acids. CDR3 coding DNA: TGTGCCAGCAAAGGAACAGGGGGCACTGAAGCTTTCTTT. It is translated as CASKGTGGTEAFF.

This clonotype was counted between two and nine times. J is TRBJ2-7 and V is TRBV12-5; 10 bases agree with TRBD2. The V segment lost 5 bases and the J segment 4 bases; nucleotides outside the gene matches: 8. Germline loops: CDR1 LGHNT, CDR2 FRNRAP. There are 15 residues in the CDR3. CDR3 region: CASGPPSGSWYEQYF. The CDR3 nucleotides are TGTGCTAGTGGTCCTCCTAGCGGGAGCTGGTACGAGCAGTACTTC.

V usage is TRBV5-1 and J usage is TRBJ1-6; weak D call: TRBD1 (6 bases). The germline V gene has CDR1 SGHRS and CDR2 YFSETQ. The CDR3 consists of 15 residues. With 3 bases removed from V and 6 bases from J, the gap between germline ends came to 13 bases. CDR3 in amino acids: CASSSRGALNSPLHF. The DNA for the CDR3 is TGCGCCAGCAGCTCTCGGGGGGCGCTTAATTCACCCCTCCACTTT.

The chain employs TRBV7-2 and TRBJ1-5; tentatively, D is TRBD1 (6 bases). CDR1 and CDR2 from the germline V gene are SGHTA and FQGNSA. V was clipped by 5 bases and J by 6 bases, with 17 bases between them. The CDR3 sequence is 15 residues long. In nucleotides, the CDR3 is TGTGCCAGCAGCCCCGGGGGGGGGGCCTCTCAGCCCCAGCATTTT. It specifies CASSPGGGASQPQHF.

This chain joins TRBV2 and TRBJ2-3; D is uncertain. There are 15 residues in the CDR3. CDR1 SNHLY and CDR2 FYNNEI come from the germline V gene. Trimming pared 6 bases from V and 3 bases from J, leaving 16 bases between. DNA of the CDR3: TGTGCCAGCAGCTCTCCAGTCGGTGGAACAGATACGCAGTATTTT. Translation gives CASSSPVGGTDTQYF.

This clonotype has ten or more counts. V usage is TRBV12-3 or TRBV12-4 and J usage is TRBJ1-2; D is possibly TRBD1 (5 bases). This CDR3 is built from 16 residues. The ends were cut back, 4 bases at V and 3 bases at J, with 18 bases in the middle. The CDR3 sequence is CASSSLPREVDYGYTF. DNA of the CDR3: TGTGCCAGCAGTTCCCTCCCCAGGGAGGTGGACTATGGCTACACCTTC.

There are a few counts of this clonotype. The chain combines TRBV29-1 with TRBJ2-1, with 8 bases identical to TRBD1. V dropped 6 bases and J dropped 5; count of bases not matched to a gene: 6. Looked up from germline, CDR1 is SQVTM and CDR2 is ANQGSEA. This CDR3 contains 13 residues. The CDR3, as DNA: TGCAGCGTACGACAGGGGCTTGACAATGAGCAGTTCTTC. Translating gives CSVRQGLDNEQFF.

This clonotype was detected only a few times. This chain links TRBV7-2 with TRBJ2-7; D might be TRBD1 (6 bases). CDR3 size: 15 residues. Trimming removed 1 base at V and 0 bases at J, with 10 bases between. Germline V gene sequence: CDR1 SGHTA, CDR2 FQGNSA. The CDR3 sequence: CASSLEDSSSYEQYF. The CDR3 region has the DNA TGTGCCAGCAGCTTAGAGGACAGTTCCTCCTACGAGCAGTACTTC.